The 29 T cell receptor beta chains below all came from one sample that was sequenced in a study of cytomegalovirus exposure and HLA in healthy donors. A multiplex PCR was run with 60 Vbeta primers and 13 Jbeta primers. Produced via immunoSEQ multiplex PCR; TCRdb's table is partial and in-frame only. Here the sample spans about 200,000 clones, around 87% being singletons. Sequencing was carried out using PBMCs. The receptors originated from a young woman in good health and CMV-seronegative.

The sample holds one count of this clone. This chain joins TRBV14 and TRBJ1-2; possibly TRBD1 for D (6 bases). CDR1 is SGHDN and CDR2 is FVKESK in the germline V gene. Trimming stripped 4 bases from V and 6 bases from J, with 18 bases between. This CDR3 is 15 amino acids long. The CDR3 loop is CASSPRFRGVNGYTF. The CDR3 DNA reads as TGTGCCAGCAGCCCCCGTTTCAGGGGAGTGAATGGCTACACCTTC. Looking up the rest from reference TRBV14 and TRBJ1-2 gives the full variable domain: EAGVTQFPSHSVIEKGQTVTLRCDPISGHDNLYWYRRVMGKEIKFLLHFVKESKQDESGMPNNRFLAERTGGTYSTLKVQPAELEDSGVYFCASSPRFRGVNGYTFGSGTRLTVV.

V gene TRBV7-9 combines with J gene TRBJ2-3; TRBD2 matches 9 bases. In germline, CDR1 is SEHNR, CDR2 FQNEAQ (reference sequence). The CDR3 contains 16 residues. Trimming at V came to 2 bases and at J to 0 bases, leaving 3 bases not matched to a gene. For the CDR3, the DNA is TGTGCCAGCAGCTTATATAGCGGGGGTAGCACAGATACGCAGTATTTT. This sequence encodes CASSLYSGGSTDTQYF.

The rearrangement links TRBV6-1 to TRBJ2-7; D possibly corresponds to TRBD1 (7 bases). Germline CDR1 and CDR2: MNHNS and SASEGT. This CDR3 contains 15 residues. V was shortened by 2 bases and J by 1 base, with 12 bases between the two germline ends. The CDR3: CASSESAGGSYEQYF. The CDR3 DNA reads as TGTGCCAGCAGTGAATCAGCAGGGGGGTCCTACGAGCAGTACTTC.

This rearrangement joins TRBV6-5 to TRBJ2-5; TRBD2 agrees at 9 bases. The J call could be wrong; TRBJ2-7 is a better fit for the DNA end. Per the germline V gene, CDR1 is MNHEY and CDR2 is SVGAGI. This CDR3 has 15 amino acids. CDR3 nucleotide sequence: TGTGCCAGCAGTTATTACCGCGGGGGGGGGTACGAGCAGTACTTC. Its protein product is CASSYYRGGGYEQYF.

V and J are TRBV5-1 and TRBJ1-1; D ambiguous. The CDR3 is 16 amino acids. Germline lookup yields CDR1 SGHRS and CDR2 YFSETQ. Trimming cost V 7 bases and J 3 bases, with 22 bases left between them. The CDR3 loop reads CASELPNGNSHTEAFF. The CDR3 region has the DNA TGCGCCAGCGAGCTTCCGAACGGGAACTCTCACACTGAAGCTTTCTTT.

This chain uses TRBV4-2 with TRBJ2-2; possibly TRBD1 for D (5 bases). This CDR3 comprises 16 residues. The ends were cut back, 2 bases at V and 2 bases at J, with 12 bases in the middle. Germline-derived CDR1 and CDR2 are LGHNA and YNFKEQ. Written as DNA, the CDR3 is TGTGCCAGCAGCCAAAAGCGCCAGGGCAACACCGGGGAGCTGTTTTTT. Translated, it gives CASSQKRQGNTGELFF.

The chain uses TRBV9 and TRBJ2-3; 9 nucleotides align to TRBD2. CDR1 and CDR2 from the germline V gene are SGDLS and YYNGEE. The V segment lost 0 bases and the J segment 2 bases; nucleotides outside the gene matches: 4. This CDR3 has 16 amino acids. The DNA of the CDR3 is TGTGCCAGCAGCGTAGAGACTAGCGGTTCCACAGATACGCAGTATTTT. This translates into CASSVETSGSTDTQYF.

CDR3 nucleotides: TGTGCCAGCAGCTTAAAACCTAGCGGGAGGGCCGCCTACAATGAGCAGTTCTTC. Amino acid sequence: CASSLKPSGRAAYNEQFF. This sequence joins TRBV7-9 and TRBJ2-1; TRBD2 matches at 12 bases. Germline CDR1 is SEHNR and CDR2 is FQNEAQ (reference sequence). With V trimmed by 2 bases and J by 2 bases, 7 bases remained unmatched. This CDR3 contains 18 residues. Complete variable domain (other parts from reference TRBV7-9 and TRBJ2-1): DTGVSQNPRHKITKRGQNVTFRCDPISEHNRLYWYRQTLGQGPEFLTYFQNEAQLEKSRLLSDRFSAERPKGSFSTLEIQRTEQGDSAMYLCASSLKPSGRAAYNEQFFGPGTRLTVL.

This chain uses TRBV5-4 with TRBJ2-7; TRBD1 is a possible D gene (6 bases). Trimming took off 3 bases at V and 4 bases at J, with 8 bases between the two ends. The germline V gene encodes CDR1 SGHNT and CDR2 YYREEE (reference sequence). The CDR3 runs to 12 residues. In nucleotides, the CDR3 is TGTGCCAGCAGCTCACAGGGATACGAGCAGTACTTC. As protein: CASSSQGYEQYF.

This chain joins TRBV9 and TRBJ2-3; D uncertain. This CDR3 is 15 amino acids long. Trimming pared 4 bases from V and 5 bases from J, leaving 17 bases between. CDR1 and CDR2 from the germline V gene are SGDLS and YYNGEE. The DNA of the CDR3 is TGTGCCAGCAGCCCTAGTGGTAGTGTGGTAGATACGCAGTATTTT. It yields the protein CASSPSGSVVDTQYF.

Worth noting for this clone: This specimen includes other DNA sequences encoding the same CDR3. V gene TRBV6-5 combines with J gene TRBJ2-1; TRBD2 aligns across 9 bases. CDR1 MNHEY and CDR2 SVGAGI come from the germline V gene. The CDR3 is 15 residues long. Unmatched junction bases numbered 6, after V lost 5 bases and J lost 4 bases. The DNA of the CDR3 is TGTGCCAGCAGTAACCTAGCGGGACGGTACAATGAGCAGTTCTTC. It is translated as CASSNLAGRYNEQFF.

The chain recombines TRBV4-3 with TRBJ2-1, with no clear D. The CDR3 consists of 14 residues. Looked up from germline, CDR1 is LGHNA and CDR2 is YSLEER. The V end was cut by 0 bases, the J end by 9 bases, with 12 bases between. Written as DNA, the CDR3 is TGCGCCAGCAGCCAAGATCACAGAGTGGGTGAGCAGTTCTTC. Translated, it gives CASSQDHRVGEQFF.

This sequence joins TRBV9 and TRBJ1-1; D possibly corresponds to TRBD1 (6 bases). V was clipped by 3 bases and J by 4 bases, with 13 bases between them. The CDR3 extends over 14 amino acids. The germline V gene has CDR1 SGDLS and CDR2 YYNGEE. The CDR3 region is CASSETGRSTEAFF. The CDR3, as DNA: TGTGCCAGCAGCGAGACAGGCCGAAGCACTGAAGCTTTCTTT.

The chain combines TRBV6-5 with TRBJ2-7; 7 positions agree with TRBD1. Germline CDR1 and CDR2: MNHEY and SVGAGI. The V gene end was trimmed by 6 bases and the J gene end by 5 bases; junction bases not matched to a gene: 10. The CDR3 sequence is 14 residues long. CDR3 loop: CASRQVDRVDEQYF. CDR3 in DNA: TGTGCCAGCAGGCAGGTAGACAGGGTAGACGAGCAGTACTTC.

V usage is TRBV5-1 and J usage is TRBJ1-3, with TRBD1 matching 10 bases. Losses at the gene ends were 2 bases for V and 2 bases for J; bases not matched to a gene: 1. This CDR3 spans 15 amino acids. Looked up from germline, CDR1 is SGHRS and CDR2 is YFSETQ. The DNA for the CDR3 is TGCGCCAGCAGCTTCGGGACAGGGGCTGGAAACACCATATATTTT. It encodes CASSFGTGAGNTIYF. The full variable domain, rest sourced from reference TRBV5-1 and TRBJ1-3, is KAGVTQTPRYLIKTRGQQVTLSCSPISGHRSVSWYQQTPGQGLQFLFEYFSETQRNKGNFPGRFSGRQFSNSRSEMNVSTLELGDSALYLCASSFGTGAGNTIYFGEGSWLTVV.

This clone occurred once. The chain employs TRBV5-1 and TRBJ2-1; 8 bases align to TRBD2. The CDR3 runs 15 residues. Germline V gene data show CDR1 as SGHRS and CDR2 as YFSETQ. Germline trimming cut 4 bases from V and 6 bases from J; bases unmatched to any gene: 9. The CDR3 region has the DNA TGCGCCAGCAGCCATCAAGCGGGAGTTCTCAATGAGCAGTTCTTC. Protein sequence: CASSHQAGVLNEQFF.

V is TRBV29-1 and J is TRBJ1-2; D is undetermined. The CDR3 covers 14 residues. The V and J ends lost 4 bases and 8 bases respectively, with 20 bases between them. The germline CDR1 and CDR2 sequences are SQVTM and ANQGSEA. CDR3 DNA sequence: TGCAGCGTTGCGGCCCAAACAAGTCTAGGCGGCTACACCTTC. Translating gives CSVAAQTSLGGYTF.

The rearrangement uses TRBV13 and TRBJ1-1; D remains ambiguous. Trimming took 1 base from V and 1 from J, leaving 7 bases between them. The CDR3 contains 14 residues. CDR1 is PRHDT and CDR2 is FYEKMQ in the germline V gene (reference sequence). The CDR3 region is CASSLAGENTEAFF. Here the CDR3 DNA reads TGTGCCAGCAGCTTAGCTGGAGAGAACACTGAAGCTTTCTTT.

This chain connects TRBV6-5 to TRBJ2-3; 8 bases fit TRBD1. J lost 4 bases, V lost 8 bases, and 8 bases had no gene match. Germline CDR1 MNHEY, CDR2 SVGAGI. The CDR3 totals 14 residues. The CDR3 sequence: CASHRTGGSDTQYF. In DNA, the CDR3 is TGTGCCAGCCATCGAACAGGGGGTTCAGATACGCAGTATTTT.

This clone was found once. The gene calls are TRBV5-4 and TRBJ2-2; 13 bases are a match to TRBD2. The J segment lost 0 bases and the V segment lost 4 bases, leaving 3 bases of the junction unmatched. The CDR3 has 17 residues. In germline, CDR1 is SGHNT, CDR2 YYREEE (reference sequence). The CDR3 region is CASSPTSGRPNTGELFF. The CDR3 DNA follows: TGTGCCAGCAGCCCGACTAGCGGGAGGCCGAACACCGGGGAGCTGTTTTTT.

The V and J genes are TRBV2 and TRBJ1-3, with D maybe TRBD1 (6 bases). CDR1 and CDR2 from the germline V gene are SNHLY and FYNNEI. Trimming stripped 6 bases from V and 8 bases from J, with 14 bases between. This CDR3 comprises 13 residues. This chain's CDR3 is CASRGGAGDTIYF. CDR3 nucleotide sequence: TGTGCCAGCAGAGGGGGGGCCGGGGACACCATATATTTT.

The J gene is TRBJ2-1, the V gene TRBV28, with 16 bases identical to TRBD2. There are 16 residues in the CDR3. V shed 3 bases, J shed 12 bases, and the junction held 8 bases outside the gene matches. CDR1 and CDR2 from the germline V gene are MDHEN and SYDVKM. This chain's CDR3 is CASSLGGTSGRARQFF. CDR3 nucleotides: TGTGCCAGCAGTTTGGGTGGGACTAGCGGGAGGGCTCGGCAGTTCTTC.

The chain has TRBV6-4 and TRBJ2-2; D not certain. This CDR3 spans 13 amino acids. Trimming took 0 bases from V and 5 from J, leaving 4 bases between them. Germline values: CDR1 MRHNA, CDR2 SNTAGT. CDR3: CASSDSTTGELFF. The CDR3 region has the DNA TGTGCCAGCAGTGACTCCACTACCGGGGAGCTGTTTTTT.

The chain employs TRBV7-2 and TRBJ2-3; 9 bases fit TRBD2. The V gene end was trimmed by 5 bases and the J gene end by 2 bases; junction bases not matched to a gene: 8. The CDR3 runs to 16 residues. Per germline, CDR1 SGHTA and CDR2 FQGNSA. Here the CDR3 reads CASSATTSGLTDTQYF. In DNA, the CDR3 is TGTGCCAGCAGCGCCACGACTAGCGGACTCACAGATACGCAGTATTTT.

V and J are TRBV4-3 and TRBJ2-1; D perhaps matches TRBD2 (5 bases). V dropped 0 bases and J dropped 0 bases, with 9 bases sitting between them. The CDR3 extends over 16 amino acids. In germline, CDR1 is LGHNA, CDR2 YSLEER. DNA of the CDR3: TGCGCCAGCAGCCAAGAGGGAGATAGCTCCTACAATGAGCAGTTCTTC. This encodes CASSQEGDSSYNEQFF.

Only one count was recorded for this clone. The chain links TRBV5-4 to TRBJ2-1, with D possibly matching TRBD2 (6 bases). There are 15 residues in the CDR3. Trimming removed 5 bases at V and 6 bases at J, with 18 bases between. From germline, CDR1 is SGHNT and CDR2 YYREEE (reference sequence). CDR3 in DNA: TGTGCCAGCAGGCTTCGGACTACGGGCCCCAATGAGCAGTTCTTC. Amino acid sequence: CASRLRTTGPNEQFF.

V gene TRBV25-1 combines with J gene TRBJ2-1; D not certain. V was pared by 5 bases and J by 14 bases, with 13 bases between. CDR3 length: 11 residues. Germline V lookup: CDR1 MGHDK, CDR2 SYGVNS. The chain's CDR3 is CASSNDRVEFF. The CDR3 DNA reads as TGTGCCAGCAGTAACGACCGGGTAGAGTTCTTC.

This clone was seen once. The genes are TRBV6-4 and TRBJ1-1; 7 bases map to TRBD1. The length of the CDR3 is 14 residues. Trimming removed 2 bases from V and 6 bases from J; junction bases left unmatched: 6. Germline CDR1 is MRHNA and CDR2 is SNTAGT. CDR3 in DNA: TGTGCCAGCAGTGACCCGACAGGGTTGGCTGAAGCTTTCTTT. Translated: CASSDPTGLAEAFF.

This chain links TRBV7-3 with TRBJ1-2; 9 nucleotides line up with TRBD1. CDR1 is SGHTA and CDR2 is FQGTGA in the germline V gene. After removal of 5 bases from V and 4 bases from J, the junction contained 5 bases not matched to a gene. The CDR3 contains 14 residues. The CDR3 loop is CASSPTGGGYGYTF. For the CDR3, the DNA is TGTGCCAGCAGCCCGACAGGGGGTGGCTATGGCTACACCTTC.